A single sample is the source of the 17 T cell receptor beta chains below, sequenced in a study of T-cell memory formation after mild COVID-19. TCRdb reanalysed the 5' RACE reads using MiXCR and keeps one entry per CDR3 protein. The table has approximately 570,000 distinct CDR3 sequences, more than 15% seen once. The sample consisted of PBMCs or a T cell subset sorted from them (not recorded which). The source is an adult woman who had mild COVID-19 (a few samples of this study predate the infection). Cell type and time point are not known.

This clonotype was recorded a few times. The V and J genes are TRBV5-1 and TRBJ1-1, with 7 bases identical to TRBD1. The CDR3 is made up of 13 amino acids. The V and J ends lost 4 bases and 4 bases, in that order; junction bases with no gene match: 4. CDR1 and CDR2 (germline): SGHRS, YFSETQ. DNA for the CDR3: TGCGCCAGCAGCCCGGGACAGCTCACTGAAGCTTTCTTT. This codes for CASSPGQLTEAFF.

This clonotype was observed a few times. V is TRBV7-9 and J is TRBJ2-7; 7 bases match TRBD1. The V segment lost 5 bases and the J segment 1 base; nucleotides outside the gene matches: 8. There are 15 residues in the CDR3. Germline values: CDR1 SEHNR, CDR2 FQNEAQ (reference sequence). The CDR3 is CASSTMTGLSYEQYF. In nucleotides, the CDR3 is TGTGCCAGCAGCACCATGACAGGGCTGTCCTACGAGCAGTACTTC.

This clonotype was recorded only once. The chain is built from TRBV6-5 and TRBJ1-2; D gene ambiguous. V lost 2 bases, J lost 4 bases, and 14 bases lay in between. CDR1 and CDR2 (germline): MNHEY, SVGAGI. This CDR3 is built from 15 residues. For the CDR3, the DNA is TGTGCCAGCAGTTACGCGGACCAGTCGGGCTATGGCTACACCTTC. Protein: CASSYADQSGYGYTF.

The chain carries TRBV18 and TRBJ2-6; 11 bases are a match to TRBD1. V lost 3 bases and J lost 2; bases outside the gene matches: 3. The CDR3 sequence is 17 residues long. Germline values: CDR1 KGHSH, CDR2 LQKENI. DNA for the CDR3: TGTGCCAGCTCACCTCGGACAGGGGGCGCTGGGGCCAACGTCCTGACTTTC. Protein sequence: CASSPRTGGAGANVLTF.

V and J are TRBV11-2 and TRBJ2-7, with TRBD2 matching 8 bases. The V segment lost 8 bases and the J segment 0 bases; nucleotides outside the gene matches: 6. Germline loops: CDR1 SGHAT, CDR2 FQNNGV. The CDR3 length is 14 residues. CDR3 loop: CASPGREASYEQYF. DNA for the CDR3: TGTGCCAGCCCCGGGAGGGAGGCCTCCTACGAGCAGTACTTC.

This clonotype was recorded at least ten times. The genes are TRBV7-9 and TRBJ2-5, with 7 positions matching TRBD1. The CDR3 consists of 13 residues. CDR1 SEHNR and CDR2 FQNEAQ come from the germline V gene (reference sequence). V was pared by 5 bases and J by 3 bases, with 3 bases of the junction left unmatched. The CDR3 protein is CASSRGLKETQYF. CDR3 coding DNA: TGTGCCAGCAGCAGGGGGCTCAAAGAGACCCAGTACTTC.

The gene calls are TRBV7-8 and TRBJ2-3; 7 bases line up with TRBD1. The CDR3 length is 14 residues. The V and J ends lost 3 bases and 4 bases, in that order; junction bases with no gene match: 4. Germline CDR1 is SGHVS and CDR2 is FQNEAQ. The CDR3 protein is CASSFKGAADTQYF. The CDR3 DNA is TGTGCCAGCAGCTTTAAGGGGGCTGCAGATACGCAGTATTTT.

In its sample, this clonotype was seen a few times. The chain employs TRBV12-3 or TRBV12-4 and TRBJ2-1; 7 bases fit TRBD2. V dropped 3 bases and J dropped 6; count of bases not matched to a gene: 11. The CDR3 sequence is 16 residues long. This CDR3 reads CASSFSGGSQVNEQFF. Here the CDR3 DNA reads TGTGCCAGCAGTTTTAGTGGCGGGAGTCAGGTCAATGAGCAGTTCTTC.

The chain couples TRBV18 to TRBJ2-7, with D unresolved. CDR1 and CDR2 (germline): KGHSH, LQKENI. The CDR3 runs to 13 residues. The V end was cut by 3 bases, the J end by 3 bases, with 9 bases between. CDR3 amino acids: CASSPSSHYEQYF. In nucleotides, the CDR3 is TGTGCCAGCTCACCTTCGAGCCACTACGAGCAGTACTTC.

This clonotype was seen repeatedly, ten times or more. The chain combines TRBV7-8 with TRBJ2-1, with 8 bases that match TRBD1. Germline V gene sequence: CDR1 SGHVS, CDR2 FQNEAQ. The CDR3 has 14 residues. V shed 11 bases, J shed 6 bases, and the junction held 12 bases outside the gene matches. CDR3 loop: CASSGGQAFNEQFF. The CDR3 nucleotides are TGTGCCTCCTCTGGGGGACAGGCTTTCAATGAGCAGTTCTTC.

The chain employs TRBV29-1 and TRBJ2-5; tentative D call: TRBD1 (5 bases). The V gene lost 3 bases and the J gene lost 12 bases, with 11 bases spanning the gap. The CDR3 covers 10 residues. The germline gives CDR1 SQVTM, CDR2 ANQGSEA. CDR3 sequence reads: CSVEAGQKYF. The CDR3 DNA reads as TGCAGCGTTGAGGCAGGGCAAAAGTACTTC.

The CDR3 loop is CSARDLLAGRTDTQYF. CDR3 sequence (DNA): TGCAGTGCTAGAGACCTGCTTGCGGGGCGCACAGATACGCAGTATTTT. The chain links TRBV20-1 to TRBJ2-3; D is perhaps TRBD2 (6 bases). V lost 0 bases to trimming and J lost 1 base, with 14 bases between them. CDR1 and CDR2 from the germline V gene are DFQATT and SNEGSKA (reference sequence). This CDR3 is 16 amino acids long.

The CDR3 region is CAISVGGGEQYF. The DNA of the CDR3 is TGTGCCATCAGTGTCGGGGGTGGCGAGCAGTACTTC. This chain connects TRBV10-3 to TRBJ2-7, with D possibly TRBD2 on 6 matching bases. Per the germline V gene, CDR1 is ENHRY and CDR2 is SYGVKD. There are 12 residues in the CDR3. V lost 4 bases, J lost 6 bases, and 10 bases lay in between.

This clonotype was recorded a few times. V is TRBV6-2 or TRBV6-3 and J is TRBJ2-5; D unclear. There are 13 residues in the CDR3. V was shortened by 7 bases and J by 0 bases, with 9 bases between the two germline ends. CDR1 is MNHEY and CDR2 is SVGEGT in the germline V gene. The CDR3 DNA sequence: TGTGCCAGCAACTGGGGTCACCAAGAGACCCAGTACTTC. Translated, it gives CASNWGHQETQYF.

This chain joins TRBV2 and TRBJ1-2; 8 nucleotides agree with TRBD1. Germline loops: CDR1 SNHLY, CDR2 FYNNEI. The CDR3 is made up of 15 amino acids. J was trimmed by 3 bases and V by 4 bases; bases with no gene match: 7. CDR3 loop: CASSVFQGADYGYTF. Written as DNA, the CDR3 is TGTGCCAGCAGTGTATTTCAGGGGGCGGACTATGGCTACACCTTC.

V and J are TRBV6-1 and TRBJ2-5; 8 positions match TRBD2. Germline V CDR1 and CDR2: MNHNS, SASEGT. The CDR3 totals 14 residues. V dropped 4 bases and J dropped 4; count of bases not matched to a gene: 5. The CDR3 DNA follows: TGTGCCAGCAGTGGCCACGCGGGGGGAGAGACCCAGTACTTC. Its translation is CASSGHAGGETQYF.

The chain joins TRBV15 to TRBJ2-3, with 10 positions matching TRBD1. Looked up from germline, CDR1 is LNHNV and CDR2 is YYDKDF (reference sequence). The trim removed 1 base at V and 3 bases at J, leaving 10 bases unmatched. CDR3 length: 18 residues. This CDR3 reads CATSRGQGAPIRTDTQYF. The CDR3 nucleotides are TGTGCCACCAGCAGAGGACAGGGGGCGCCGATTCGAACAGATACGCAGTATTTT.